This record concerns one T cell receptor (beta chain) sequence. V shed 4 bases and J shed 7 bases, with 11 bases lying between them. CDR3 size: 12 residues. Per the germline V gene, CDR1 is SGHNT and CDR2 is YYREEE (reference sequence). These data are taken from a study of blood T cell repertoires in COVID-19. Per the original methods: By means of reference gene primer amplification, nucleated cell counts were estimated. Sequenced by immunoSEQ multiplex PCR; TCRdb stores in-frame clones only, minus some. The V and J calls and the clone size are those of that table, but D and trimming were determined from the DNA. The data hold some 180,000 clones, with around 91% observed a single time.

The clonotype was recovered from a man between 50 and 59 years old with acute or convalescent COVID-19. The chain combines TRBV5-4 with TRBJ1-1; D gene unclear. Material for sequencing was peripheral blood. CDR3 protein: CASSPGGVEAFF. CDR3 nucleotide sequence: TGTGCCAGCAGCCCCGGCGGGGTTGAAGCTTTCTTT.